Included here is one T cell receptor beta chain sequence, with context. Its antigen target is currently unknown. No base quality values were provided; no much bigger clone lies one nucleotide off. Collaborating institutions collected whole blood in K2EDTA tubes following their own protocols. For TCRbeta analysis, collaborators shipped samples as frozen whole blood, isolated PBMCs, or DNA extracted from either of those sample types. The data are from a study of blood T cell repertoires in COVID-19 (dated by TCRdb to 2020 to 2022). About the investigation overall: Collaborator samples came from the United States, Italy and Spain and covered acute and convalescent phases of COVID-19. HLA class I and class II types, where available, came from metadata supplied by the sample provider rather than from assay-based typing. The repertoires were released in a freely available public database meant as a resource for research on the immune response to SARS-CoV-2. The prospective study material was composed of cDNA or gDNA derived from T cells, B-cell-depleted T cells, or PBMCs. Subjects who had been exposed to COVID-19, were actively infected with it, or had recovered from it provided the deeply sampled blood TCRbeta repertoires that made up the dataset. A de-identified subject ID, COVID-19 status, age in years and sex were almost always included in the sample metadata. The samples were drawn from two sources: the first 160 participants of the ongoing ImmuneRACE study, and 1,200 or so subjects contributed by 6 global collaborators.

The full study reports these points: Clinical and demographic metadata were provided uncurated, with the amount varying by source and participant.

From the germline V gene (reference sequence), CDR1 is WNHNN and CDR2 is SYGVQD. Taken from cysteine to phenylalanine, the CDR3 has 16 residues. The read is trimmed to its CDR3 DNA, 48 bases read in frame from base 1. V is pruned by 3 bases and J by 8 bases, leaving 8 bases of the junction without a gene match. TCRbeta CDR3 regions were amplified from genomic DNA using the immunoSEQ Assay, a bias-controlled multiplex PCR. The original methods were these. Within the assay, amplification of reference gene primers was used to estimate how many nucleated cells each sample contained. Sequence reads were collapsed and filtered to measure the absolute abundance of every unique TCRbeta CDR3 rearrangement. For each sample, productive Simpson clonality was calculated by taking the square root of Simpson's diversity index across productive rearrangements. TCRdb took this table from immuneACCESS and kept in-frame rearrangements with V and J called. Such tables lack part of the clones; where checked against another copy, unresolved V genes explain under half of the gap, and the rest is unexplained. The V and J calls and clone size were taken over from that table, and D and trimming were inferred from the DNA. For this sample the table gives fewer than 250,000 clones, of which approximately 84% were detected only once. The ten largest account for nearly 4.5% of the sample.

Here the chain combines TRBV10-1 and TRBJ2-1, with 12 bases in between that match TRBD1. The receptor was derived from a man aged 45-65 years with acute or convalescent COVID-19. The specimen sequenced was peripheral blood. The DNA is TGCGCCAGCAGTGATCGGGACAGGGGGCTCAAGGATGAGCAGTTCTTC. Its translation reads: CASSDRDRGLKDEQFF.